The present T cell receptor (beta chain) was sequenced within a study of regulatory T cells in long-lasting Graves disease. For TCR beta, libraries came from iRepertoire HTBI primers and Arm-PCR of CDR3 regions. TCRdb analysed the multiplex PCR reads with MiXCR anew, one entry per CDR3 protein. This table has just over 600,000 distinct CDR3 sequences, 16% appearing once. Time point here: newly diagnosed GD, antithyroid drugs for less than 3 months. With RNA extracted from PBMCs as input, the TCR library was made. Trimming took 7 bases from V and 7 from J; bases not matched to a gene: 11. The CDR3 runs to 15 residues. Per germline, CDR1 MDHEN and CDR2 SYDVKM. These records were also assigned to another study, of T cells in Graves' hyperthyroidism and ophthalmopathy.

This chain links TRBV28 with TRBJ2-7, with 12 nucleotides matching TRBD2. The receptor's source is a woman aged 25 to 39 with Graves disease. The source material was peripheral blood mononuclear cells (PBMCs), sampled at new diagnosis, from a patient treated with antithyroid drugs. The CDR3 spells CASTSLLAGGREQYF. In nucleotides, the CDR3 is TGTGCCAGCACCTCTTTACTAGCGGGGGGAAGGGAGCAGTACTTC.